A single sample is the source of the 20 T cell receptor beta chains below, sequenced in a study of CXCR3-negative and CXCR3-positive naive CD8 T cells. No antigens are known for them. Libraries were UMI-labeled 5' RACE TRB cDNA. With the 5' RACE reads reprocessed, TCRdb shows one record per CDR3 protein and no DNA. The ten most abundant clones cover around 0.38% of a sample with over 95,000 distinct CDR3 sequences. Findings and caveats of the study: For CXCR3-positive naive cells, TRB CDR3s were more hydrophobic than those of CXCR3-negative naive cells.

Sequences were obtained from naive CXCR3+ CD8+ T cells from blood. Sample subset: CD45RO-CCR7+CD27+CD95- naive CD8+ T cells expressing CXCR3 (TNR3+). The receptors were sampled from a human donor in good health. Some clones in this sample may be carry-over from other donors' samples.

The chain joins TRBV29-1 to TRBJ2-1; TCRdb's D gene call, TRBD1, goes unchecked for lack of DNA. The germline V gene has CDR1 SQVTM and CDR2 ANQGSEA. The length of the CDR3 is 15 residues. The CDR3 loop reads CSVPDVGGRGGEQFF.

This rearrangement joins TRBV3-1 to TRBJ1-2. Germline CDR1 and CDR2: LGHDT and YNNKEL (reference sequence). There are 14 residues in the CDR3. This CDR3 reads CASSQDRRIDGYTF.

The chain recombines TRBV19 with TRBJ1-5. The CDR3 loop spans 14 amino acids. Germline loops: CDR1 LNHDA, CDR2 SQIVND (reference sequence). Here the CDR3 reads CASSIDLFNQPQHF.

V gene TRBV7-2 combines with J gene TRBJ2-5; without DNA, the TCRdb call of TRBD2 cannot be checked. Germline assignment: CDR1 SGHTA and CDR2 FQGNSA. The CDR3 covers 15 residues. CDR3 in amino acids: CATSPVGGAGETQYF.

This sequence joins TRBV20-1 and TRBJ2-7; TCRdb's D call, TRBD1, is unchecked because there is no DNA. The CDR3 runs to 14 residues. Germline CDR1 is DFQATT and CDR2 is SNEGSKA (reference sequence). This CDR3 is CSARTTTVYYEQYF.

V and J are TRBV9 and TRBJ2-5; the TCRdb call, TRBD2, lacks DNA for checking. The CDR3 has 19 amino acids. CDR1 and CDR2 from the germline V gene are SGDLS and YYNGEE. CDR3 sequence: CASSVDEWSSGSPQETQYF. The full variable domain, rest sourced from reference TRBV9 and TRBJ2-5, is DSGVTQTPKHLITATGQRVTLRCSPRSGDLSVYWYQQSLDQGLQFLIQYYNGEERAKGNILERFSAQQFPDLHSELNLSSLELGDSALYFCASSVDEWSSGSPQETQYFGPGTRLLVL.

CDR3 residues: CSARAGLNSYEQYF. The chain has TRBV20-1 and TRBJ2-7; TCRdb's D call of TRBD2 is untestable without DNA. Per germline, CDR1 DFQATT and CDR2 SNEGSKA (reference sequence). This CDR3 region has 14 residues.

The CDR3 loop is CASSLGQDGQRLLFF. V gene TRBV5-1 combines with J gene TRBJ1-4. The CDR3 runs 15 residues. The V gene's germline CDR1 is SGHRS and CDR2 YFSETQ. Variable domain in full (rest from reference TRBV5-1 and TRBJ1-4): KAGVTQTPRYLIKTRGQQVTLSCSPISGHRSVSWYQQTPGQGLQFLFEYFSETQRNKGNFPGRFSGRQFSNSRSEMNVSTLELGDSALYLCASSLGQDGQRLLFFGSGTQLSVL.

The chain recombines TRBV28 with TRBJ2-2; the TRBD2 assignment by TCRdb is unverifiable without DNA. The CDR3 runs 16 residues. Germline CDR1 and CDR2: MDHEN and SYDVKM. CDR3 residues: CASSVGLAANTGELFF. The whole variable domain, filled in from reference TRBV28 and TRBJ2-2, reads DVKVTQSSRYLVKRTGEKVFLECVQDMDHENMFWYRQDPGLGLRLIYFSYDVKMKEKGDIPEGYSVSREKKERFSLILESASTNQTSMYLCASSVGLAANTGELFFGEGSRLTVL.

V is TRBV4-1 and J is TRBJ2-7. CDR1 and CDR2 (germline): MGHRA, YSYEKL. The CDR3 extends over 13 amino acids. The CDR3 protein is CASSQEDSYEQYF.

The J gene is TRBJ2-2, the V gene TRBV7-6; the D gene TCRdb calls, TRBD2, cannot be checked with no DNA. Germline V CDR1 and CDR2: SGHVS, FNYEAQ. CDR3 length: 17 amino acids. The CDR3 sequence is CASSLDIPSIFTGELFF.

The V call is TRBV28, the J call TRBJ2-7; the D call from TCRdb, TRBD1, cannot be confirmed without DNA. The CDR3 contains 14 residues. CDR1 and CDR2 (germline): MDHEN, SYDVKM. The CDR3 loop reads CASSLRVSGDEQYF.

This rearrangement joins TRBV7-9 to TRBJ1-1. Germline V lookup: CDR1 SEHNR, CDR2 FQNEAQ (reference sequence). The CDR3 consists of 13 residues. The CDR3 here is CASRDIGKNEAFF.

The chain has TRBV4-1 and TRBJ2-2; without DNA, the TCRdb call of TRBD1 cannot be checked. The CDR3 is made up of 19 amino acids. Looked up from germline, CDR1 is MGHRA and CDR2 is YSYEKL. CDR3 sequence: CASSHPGGTGGCGAGELFF.

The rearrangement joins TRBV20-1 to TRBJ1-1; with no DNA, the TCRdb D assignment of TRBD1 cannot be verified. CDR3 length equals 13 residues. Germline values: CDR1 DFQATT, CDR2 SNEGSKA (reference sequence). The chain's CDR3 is CSTQDSMNTEAFF.

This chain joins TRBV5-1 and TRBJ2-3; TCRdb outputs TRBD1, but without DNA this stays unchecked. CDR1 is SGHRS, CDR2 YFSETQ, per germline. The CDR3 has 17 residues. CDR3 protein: CASSSTPYRDSTDTQYF.

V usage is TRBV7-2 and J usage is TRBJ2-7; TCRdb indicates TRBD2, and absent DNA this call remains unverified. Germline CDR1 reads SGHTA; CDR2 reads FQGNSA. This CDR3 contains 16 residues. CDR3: CASSLSTLDYSYEQYF.

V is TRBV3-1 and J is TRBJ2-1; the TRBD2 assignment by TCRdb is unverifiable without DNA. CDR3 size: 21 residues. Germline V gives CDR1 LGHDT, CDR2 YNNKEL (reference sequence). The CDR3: CASSQRHGTSGRYERPGEQFF.

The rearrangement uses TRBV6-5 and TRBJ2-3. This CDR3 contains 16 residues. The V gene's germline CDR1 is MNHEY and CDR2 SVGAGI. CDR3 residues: CASRPYSTASTDTQYF.

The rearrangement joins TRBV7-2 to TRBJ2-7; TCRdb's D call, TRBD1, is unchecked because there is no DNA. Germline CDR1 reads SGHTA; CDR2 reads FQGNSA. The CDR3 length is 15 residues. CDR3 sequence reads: CASSAHRGLSYEQYF.